The following is a T cell receptor (beta chain) sequence with its context. This record comes from a study of shared clonotypes between healthy human individuals. About the research overall: Donor composition was two women and a few men, aged 18 to 49. Per donor, CD8 memory used one plate, CD8 naive used two, CD4 memory used three and CD4 naive used three.

Sequencing used immunoSEQ multiplex PCR; TCRdb keeps in-frame clones, though not all of them. The sample includes more than 1,200,000 clones, approximately 98.5% of them seen just once. This receptor was obtained from a man aged 25 to 40 in good health. Sequenced sample: naive CD4+ T cells sorted from blood. Subset of the sample: CD45RA+ positively selected.

In DNA, the CDR3 is TGTGCCAGCAGGAGTGAGACTAGCTCCTACGAGCAGTACTTC. Translated, it gives CASRSETSSYEQYF. The V and J genes are TRBV7-2 and TRBJ2-7; TRBD2 might be the D (6 bases). The CDR3 is made up of 14 amino acids. The germline V and J ends were trimmed by 6 bases and 0 bases, with 12 bases remaining between them. CDR1 SGHTA and CDR2 FQGNSA come from the germline V gene.